Listed here are 31 T cell receptor beta chains from one sample, sequenced in a study of CXCR3-negative and CXCR3-positive naive CD8 T cells. Study-wide results and caveats: Naive cells with CXCR3 showed TRB CDR3s that were more hydrophobic than those in CXCR3-negative naive cells.

The authors prepared UMI-labeled TRB cDNA libraries by 5' RACE. No DNA is given; TCRdb re-called the 5' RACE reads and lists each CDR3 protein once. The sample totals 55,000 to 75,000 distinct CDR3 sequences; its top ten clones hold about 0.8%. Antigen specificity for these receptors is unknown. Sequencing was done on a sample of naive CXCR3+ CD8+ T cells from blood. Subset specified: CD45RO-CCR7+CD27+CD95- naive CD8+ T cells expressing CXCR3 (TNR3+). These TCRs come from a human donor in good health. Some clones in this sample may be carry-over from other donors' samples.

This rearrangement joins TRBV4-3 to TRBJ2-2; TCRdb designates TRBD2, a call that cannot be tested without DNA. Per germline, CDR1 LGHNA and CDR2 YSLEER. The length of the CDR3 is 15 residues. CDR3 protein: CASSQAAGGLGELFF.

The chain uses TRBV7-9 and TRBJ1-1. The CDR3 runs to 15 residues. Germline V gives CDR1 SEHNR, CDR2 FQNEAQ (reference sequence). The CDR3 reads CASSLSSGLTTEAFF.

V and J are TRBV4-1 and TRBJ1-1. The CDR3 extends over 16 amino acids. Germline V lookup: CDR1 MGHRA, CDR2 YSYEKL. CDR3 loop: CASSQPPAYANTEAFF.

The chain is built from TRBV5-1 and TRBJ2-3; the TRBD2 assignment by TCRdb is unverifiable without DNA. CDR1 and CDR2 from the germline V gene are SGHRS and YFSETQ. This CDR3 is 17 amino acids long. The CDR3: CASSSPTLAVGPDTQYF.

V gene TRBV29-1 combines with J gene TRBJ2-3. The CDR3 consists of 16 residues. Germline V gene data show CDR1 as SQVTM and CDR2 as ANQGSEA. CDR3 sequence reads: CSAVGGLATLTDTQYF.

The gene calls are TRBV28 and TRBJ1-1. In germline, CDR1 is MDHEN, CDR2 SYDVKM. This CDR3 has 14 residues. The CDR3 protein is CASVTLTGPREAFF.

The genes are TRBV11-3 and TRBJ1-1. Germline V gene lookup returns CDR1 SGHNT and CDR2 YENEEA. The CDR3 is 13 residues long. This chain's CDR3 is CASSLDIGTEAFF.

The V call is TRBV7-9, the J call TRBJ2-1; TCRdb proposes TRBD2, but this gene call is untestable without DNA. This CDR3 is built from 11 residues. Germline V CDR1 and CDR2: SEHNR, FQNEAQ (reference sequence). The CDR3 sequence: CASSPQRDQFF. The complete variable domain, with remaining parts taken from reference TRBV7-9 and TRBJ2-1, reads DTGVSQNPRHKITKRGQNVTFRCDPISEHNRLYWYRQTLGQGPEFLTYFQNEAQLEKSRLLSDRFSAERPKGSFSTLEIQRTEQGDSAMYLCASSPQRDQFFGPGTRLTVL.

The chain uses TRBV7-3 and TRBJ2-2; TCRdb's D gene call, TRBD1, goes unchecked for lack of DNA. The CDR3 has 15 residues. Germline-derived CDR1 and CDR2 are SGHTA and FQGTGA. The CDR3: CASSTGQGHTGELFF.

This rearrangement joins TRBV2 to TRBJ2-7. The CDR3 length is 18 residues. Germline CDR1 reads SNHLY; CDR2 reads FYNNEI. This CDR3 is CASSDYWVLDRGSYEQYF.

The rearrangement uses TRBV7-6 and TRBJ1-1; without DNA, the TCRdb call of TRBD1 cannot be checked. The germline V gene encodes CDR1 SGHVS and CDR2 FNYEAQ. This CDR3 region has 14 residues. The CDR3 region is CASSKMTGNTEAFF.

The chain combines TRBV28 with TRBJ2-2. Germline lookup yields CDR1 MDHEN and CDR2 SYDVKM. The CDR3 runs to 13 residues. CDR3 amino acids: CASTQANTGELFF.

The chain combines TRBV7-9 with TRBJ1-6. CDR1 SEHNR and CDR2 FQNEAQ come from the germline V gene (reference sequence). This CDR3 has 18 residues. The CDR3 loop is CASSPRLGPALYNSPLHF.

The rearrangement links TRBV7-2 to TRBJ2-7. CDR1 and CDR2 from the germline V gene are SGHTA and FQGNSA. The CDR3 loop spans 11 amino acids. CDR3 sequence reads: CASSQQLGQYF.

The V call is TRBV7-8, the J call TRBJ1-5; with no DNA, the TCRdb D assignment of TRBD1 cannot be verified. Looked up from germline, CDR1 is SGHVS and CDR2 is FQNEAQ. The CDR3 extends over 16 amino acids. CDR3: CASSLSDPGPNQPQHF.

The chain employs TRBV7-9 and TRBJ2-7; TCRdb outputs TRBD1, but without DNA this stays unchecked. Per the germline V gene, CDR1 is SEHNR and CDR2 is FQNEAQ (reference sequence). The CDR3 contains 12 residues. CDR3 residues: CASSYRVHEQYF.

The chain employs TRBV11-3 and TRBJ2-5; TCRdb returns TRBD2, unconfirmable since there is no DNA. CDR1 is SGHNT and CDR2 is YENEEA in the germline V gene. The CDR3 runs 14 residues. The CDR3 spells CASSLSGTQETQYF.

The genes are TRBV20-1 and TRBJ1-1; TCRdb's D gene call, TRBD1, goes unchecked for lack of DNA. The germline gives CDR1 DFQATT, CDR2 SNEGSKA (reference sequence). There are 15 residues in the CDR3. Here the CDR3 reads CSATENGGLNTEAFF.

The CDR3 sequence: CASSVEGNPGGEQYF. The chain recombines TRBV9 with TRBJ2-7; with no DNA, the TCRdb D assignment of TRBD1 cannot be verified. Germline CDR1 is SGDLS and CDR2 is YYNGEE. The CDR3 extends over 15 amino acids.

J is TRBJ1-5 and V is TRBV21-1. TRBV21-1 is a pseudogene segment. This CDR3 comprises 16 residues. The CDR3 here is CASSKANFLNNQPQHF.

The chain links TRBV25-1 to TRBJ2-2. The CDR3 runs to 11 residues. Germline-derived CDR1 and CDR2 are MGHDK and SYGVNS. CDR3: CASRSTGELFF.

This sequence joins TRBV29-1 and TRBJ2-7; TCRdb's D gene call, TRBD1, goes unchecked for lack of DNA. This CDR3 region has 13 residues. Germline CDR1 reads SQVTM; CDR2 reads ANQGSEA. Here the CDR3 reads CSVEGRGRNEQYF.

The genes are TRBV3-1 and TRBJ2-5; TCRdb outputs TRBD1, but without DNA this stays unchecked. The CDR3 loop spans 16 amino acids. Germline assignment: CDR1 LGHDT and CDR2 YNNKEL (reference sequence). Here the CDR3 reads CASSQVGGGYQETQYF.

The chain is built from TRBV7-9 and TRBJ2-7; the D call of TRBD1 rests on TCRdb alone, since no DNA is present to check it. The V gene's germline CDR1 is SEHNR and CDR2 FQNEAQ (reference sequence). CDR3 size: 15 residues. CDR3 protein: CASSLVPPTGGSPDF. The whole variable domain, filled in from reference TRBV7-9 and TRBJ2-7, reads DTGVSQNPRHKITKRGQNVTFRCDPISEHNRLYWYRQTLGQGPEFLTYFQNEAQLEKSRLLSDRFSAERPKGSFSTLEIQRTEQGDSAMYLCASSLVPPTGGSPDFGPGTRLTVT.

The chain links TRBV20-1 to TRBJ2-7; TCRdb's D call of TRBD1 is untestable without DNA. CDR3 length equals 15 residues. Germline CDR1 DFQATT, CDR2 SNEGSKA (reference sequence). CDR3 in amino acids: CSARVAGDVSYEQYF.

This sequence joins TRBV6-2 or TRBV6-3 and TRBJ2-3; the TRBD2 assignment by TCRdb is unverifiable without DNA. Germline V lookup: CDR1 MNHEY, CDR2 SVGEGT. The CDR3 has 15 amino acids. The chain's CDR3 is CASSLSWGGTDTQYF.

This chain uses TRBV11-2 with TRBJ2-2; as DNA is missing, the TRBD2 call by TCRdb cannot be tested. Germline V gives CDR1 SGHAT, CDR2 FQNNGV. This CDR3 contains 15 residues. The CDR3 sequence is CASSLVVGDTGELFF.

The chain uses TRBV7-2 and TRBJ2-7; TCRdb designates TRBD1, a call that cannot be tested without DNA. In germline, CDR1 is SGHTA, CDR2 FQGNSA. The CDR3 extends over 14 amino acids. The CDR3 loop reads CASEPAGNNYEQYF.

The genes are TRBV7-9 and TRBJ2-5. Germline values: CDR1 SEHNR, CDR2 FQNEAQ (reference sequence). The CDR3 totals 13 residues. CDR3 region: CASVRIVSETQYF.

CDR3 sequence: CAWTAGGPYNEQFF. The chain is built from TRBV30 and TRBJ2-1; TCRdb gives TRBD2 as the D gene, but with no DNA this cannot be confirmed. The CDR3 runs 14 residues. The germline CDR1 and CDR2 sequences are GTSNPN and SVGIG (reference sequence). Full variable domain (outside the CDR3, taken from reference TRBV30 and TRBJ2-1): SQTIHQWPATLVQPVGSPLSLECTVEGTSNPNLYWYRQAAGRGLQLLFYSVGIGQISSEVPQNLSASRPQDRQFILSSKKLLLSDSGFYLCAWTAGGPYNEQFFGPGTRLTVL.

The chain has TRBV7-2 and TRBJ2-3; TCRdb calls TRBD1, which cannot be checked without DNA. The CDR3 is 15 amino acids. Germline V lookup: CDR1 SGHTA, CDR2 FQGNSA. CDR3 amino acids: CASSLEVGVTDTQYF.